This TCR beta chain was sequenced in a study of blood T cell repertoires in COVID-19 (dated by TCRdb to the early 2020s). Study-wide context: The collaborator samples originated in the United States, Italy and Spain and spanned the acute and convalescent phases of COVID-19. The material from the prospective study consisted of cDNA or gDNA derived from T cells, B-cell-depleted T cells, or PBMCs. Deeply sampled blood TCRbeta repertoires from subjects exposed to, actively infected with, or recovered from COVID-19 were included in the dataset. The repertoires were released in a freely available public database meant as a resource for research on the immune response to SARS-CoV-2. The samples were drawn from two sources: the first 160 participants of the ongoing ImmuneRACE study, and 1,200 or so subjects contributed by 6 global collaborators. Nearly every sample came with metadata listing a de-identified subject ID, COVID-19 status, age in years and sex. HLA class I and class II types, where available, came from metadata supplied by the sample provider rather than from assay-based typing. Study-wide findings and limitations: How much clinical and demographic metadata was included differed by source and by participant, and the metadata was provided uncurated.

A note on this clone: Its binding antigen is unknown. Qualities for individual bases were not recorded, and no much larger clone is one base off.

The immunoSEQ Assay, a bias-controlled multiplex PCR, was used to amplify TCRbeta CDR3 regions from genomic DNA. Per the authors' processing: Nucleated cell counts per sample were estimated from amplification of reference gene primers within the assay. Sequence reads were collapsed and filtered to measure the absolute abundance of every unique TCRbeta CDR3 rearrangement. For each sample, productive Simpson clonality was calculated as the square root of Simpson's diversity index across productive rearrangements. The clones in this table, taken by TCRdb from immuneACCESS, are in-frame only. Not every clone is retained; where verified, under half of the shortfall comes from an unresolved V gene, and the cause of the rest is unknown. V and J calls plus clone size are reproduced from that table; the DNA served to infer D and trimming. The sample table contains about 230,000 clones; only one count was recorded for 70% to 90% of them. 2% to 2.5% of the sample comes from the top ten.

The CDR3 covers 16 residues, taking in both the cysteine and the phenylalanine. Kept here is only the CDR3 DNA, which spans 48 bases and is read in frame from base 1. In the germline V gene, CDR1 corresponds to SGHRS and CDR2 to YFSETQ. V and J are trimmed by 4 bases and 5 bases, and the gene matches miss 12 bases of the junction. In the prospective study, participants were about 18 to 100 years old, resided in under 30 geographic areas of the United States, and were enrolled through a virtual design. To assign participants to cohorts, the prospective study relied on clinical history that participants themselves reported in a screening survey and a study questionnaire. In the prospective study, mobile phlebotomists collected whole blood, serum and a nasopharyngeal or oropharyngeal swab from each participant. Additional blood draws and questionnaires over an approximately 2-month period could optionally be provided by prospective study participants. Before DNA extraction, prospective study blood samples were shipped either frozen or at room temperature.

Sequenced material: PBMCs or T cells enriched from blood (not recorded which). The chain is encoded by TRBV5-1 joined to TRBJ2-3; 8 middle bases align to TRBD2. The sequence derives from a woman aged 40 to 50 with acute COVID-19. The CDR3 region has the sequence CASSQPPGGARDTQYF. The base sequence is TGCGCCAGCAGCCAACCGCCCGGGGGGGCCAGAGATACGCAGTATTTT. Joined to the reference TRBV5-1 and TRBJ2-3 proteins, this CDR3 gives the full variable domain: KAGVTQTPRYLIKTRGQQVTLSCSPISGHRSVSWYQQTPGQGLQFLFEYFSETQRNKGNFPGRFSGRQFSNSRSEMNVSTLELGDSALYLCASSQPPGGARDTQYFGPGTRLTVL.